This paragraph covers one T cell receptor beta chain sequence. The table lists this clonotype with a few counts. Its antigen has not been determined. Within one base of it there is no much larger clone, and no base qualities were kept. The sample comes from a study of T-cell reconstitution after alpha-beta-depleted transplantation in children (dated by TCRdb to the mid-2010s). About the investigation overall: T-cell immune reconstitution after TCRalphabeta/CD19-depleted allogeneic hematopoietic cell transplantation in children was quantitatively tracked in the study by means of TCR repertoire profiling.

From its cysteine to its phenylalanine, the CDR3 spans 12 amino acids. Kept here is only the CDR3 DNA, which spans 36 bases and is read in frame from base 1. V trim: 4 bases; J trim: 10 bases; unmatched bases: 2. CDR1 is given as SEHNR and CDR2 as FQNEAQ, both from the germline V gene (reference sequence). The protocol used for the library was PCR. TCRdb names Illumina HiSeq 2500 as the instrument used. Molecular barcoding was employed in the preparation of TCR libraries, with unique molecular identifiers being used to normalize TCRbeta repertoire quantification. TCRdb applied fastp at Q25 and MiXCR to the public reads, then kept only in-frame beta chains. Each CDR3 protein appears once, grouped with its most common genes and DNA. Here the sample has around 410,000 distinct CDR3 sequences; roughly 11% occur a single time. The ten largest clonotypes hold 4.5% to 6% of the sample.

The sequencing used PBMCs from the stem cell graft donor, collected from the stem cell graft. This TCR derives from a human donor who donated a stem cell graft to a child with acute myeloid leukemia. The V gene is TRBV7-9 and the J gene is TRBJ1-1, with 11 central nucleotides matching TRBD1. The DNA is TGTGCCAGCAGCTGGACAGGGGGCATAGCTTTCTTT. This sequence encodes CASSWTGGIAFF.